This record covers a single T cell receptor (beta chain). The antigen is undetermined. Each donor was nominally healthy when sampled (though unrecorded immune exposures were likely). The sample is drawn from a study of cytomegalovirus exposure and HLA in healthy donors. Primers: 60 Vbeta forward and 13 Jbeta reverse. Measured with immunoSEQ multiplex PCR; TCRdb has only the in-frame clones, and not every one. Recorded here are some 110,000 clones; the top ten clones represent 0.9% to 1.2%. The CDR3 consists of 15 residues. Germline CDR1 LNHDA, CDR2 SQIVND (reference sequence). V lost 9 bases and J lost 11; bases outside the gene matches: 19. Whole-study findings and limits: Per published reports, the classifier diagnosed cytomegalovirus status with high specificity and sensitivity. In an earlier analysis, about 90% or about 30%: the productive usage of most TCR beta V segments. TCR beta sequences reportedly predicted most subjects' HLA-A and HLA-B alleles accurately.

The chain combines TRBV19 with TRBJ1-1; TRBD1 matches at 9 bases. The clonotype was recovered from a man aged 18 to 29 in good health and CMV-seronegative. What was sequenced was PBMCs. The CDR3 DNA sequence: TGTGCCAGCTCGTTTAAGTGGACAGGGGAGTCCCGCGCTTTCTTT. Translation gives CASSFKWTGESRAFF.